Below are 25 T cell receptor beta chains sequenced from a single sample in a study of shared clonotypes between healthy human individuals. The method was immunoSEQ multiplex PCR; TCRdb's version includes in-frame clones alone and lacks a portion of them. The data contain about 2.5 million clones, 92% of them singletons. Sequencing was performed on naive CD4+ T cells from PBMCs. Subset here: CD45RA+ positively selected. The receptors stem from a man aged 18 to 29 in good health. Some clones in this sample may be carry-over from other donors' samples.

The rearrangement links TRBV5-1 to TRBJ1-2, with D maybe TRBD1 (6 bases). CDR3 length equals 14 residues. Germline CDR1 reads SGHRS; CDR2 reads YFSETQ. The ends were cut back, 3 bases at V and 7 bases at J, with 16 bases in the middle. The CDR3 bases are TGCGCCAGCAGCTCGAACTCCCAGGGGACTGGCTACACCTTC. Translated: CASSSNSQGTGYTF.

V and J are TRBV5-1 and TRBJ2-2; 9 positions match TRBD2. Losses at the gene ends were 1 base for V and 1 base for J; bases not matched to a gene: 14. This CDR3 spans 20 amino acids. From germline, CDR1 is SGHRS and CDR2 YFSETQ. CDR3 nucleotides: TGCGCCAGCAGCTTGAAGTACAGGACTAGCGCCTCGGAGAACACCGGGGAGCTGTTTTTT. Protein product: CASSLKYRTSASENTGELFF. Supplemented by reference TRBV5-1 and TRBJ2-2, the full variable domain reads KAGVTQTPRYLIKTRGQQVTLSCSPISGHRSVSWYQQTPGQGLQFLFEYFSETQRNKGNFPGRFSGRQFSNSRSEMNVSTLELGDSALYLCASSLKYRTSASENTGELFFGEGSRLTVL.

This sequence joins TRBV19 and TRBJ1-4; 8 bases agree with TRBD1. The CDR3 sequence is 14 residues long. Per the germline V gene, CDR1 is LNHDA and CDR2 is SQIVND (reference sequence). Losses at the gene ends were 7 bases for V and 3 bases for J; bases not matched to a gene: 4. The chain's CDR3 is CASTPGQANEKLFF. CDR3 bases: TGTGCCAGTACTCCGGGACAGGCTAATGAAAAACTGTTTTTT.

The chain has TRBV10-3 and TRBJ2-3; D may match TRBD1 or TRBD2 (5 bases each). The ends were cut back, 7 bases at V and 1 base at J, with 18 bases in the middle. Germline lookup yields CDR1 ENHRY and CDR2 SYGVKD. This CDR3 has 16 amino acids. CDR3 coding DNA: TGTGCCATCAATACGGGACGGCTGGGCGGCACAGATACGCAGTATTTT. This codes for CAINTGRLGGTDTQYF.

The genes are TRBV19 and TRBJ2-5, with D possibly being TRBD2 (5 bases). Germline V gives CDR1 LNHDA, CDR2 SQIVND (reference sequence). V lost 5 bases and J 4 bases, leaving 17 bases between the germline ends. The CDR3 contains 15 residues. CDR3: CASSFRGADRETQYF. DNA of the CDR3: TGTGCCAGTAGTTTTCGGGGTGCCGACCGAGAGACCCAGTACTTC. Full variable domain (outside the CDR3, taken from reference TRBV19 and TRBJ2-5): DGGITQSPKYLFRKEGQNVTLSCEQNLNHDAMYWYRQDPGQGLRLIYYSQIVNDFQKGDIAEGYSVSREKKESFPLTVTSAQKNPTAFYLCASSFRGADRETQYFGPGTRLLVL.

The chain recombines TRBV18 with TRBJ2-7; D gene unclear. The germline V gene has CDR1 KGHSH and CDR2 LQKENI. The CDR3 has 14 residues. Trimming took 2 bases from V and 5 from J, leaving 13 bases between them. The CDR3 DNA reads as TGTGCCAGCTCACCATACGGGCCAGGAGACGAGCAGTACTTC. Its translation: CASSPYGPGDEQYF.

The rearrangement uses TRBV5-4 and TRBJ2-7; D tentatively reads TRBD1 or TRBD2 (5 bases each). V was shortened by 4 bases and J by 2 bases, with 19 bases between the two germline ends. The CDR3 consists of 16 residues. Germline CDR1 is SGHNT and CDR2 is YYREEE (reference sequence). CDR3 residues: CASSARRDGRAYEQYF. CDR3 sequence (DNA): TGTGCCAGCAGCGCACGCCGGGACGGACGCGCCTACGAGCAGTACTTC.

This chain links TRBV28 with TRBJ2-6; D uncertain. The CDR3 consists of 14 residues. V gave up 7 bases and J gave up 1 base, with 8 bases separating them. Per germline, CDR1 MDHEN and CDR2 SYDVKM. For the CDR3, the DNA is TGTGCCAGCACCTTTGGGTCTGGGGCCAACGTCCTGACTTTC. It specifies CASTFGSGANVLTF.

The chain carries TRBV19 and TRBJ1-3; 7 positions match TRBD1. CDR3 length: 17 residues. Germline-derived CDR1 and CDR2 are LNHDA and SQIVND (reference sequence). V lost 5 bases and J lost 0; bases outside the gene matches: 10. The CDR3 sequence is CASSSIGQAYSGNTIYF. The CDR3, as DNA: TGTGCCAGTAGTTCGATTGGACAGGCCTACTCTGGAAACACCATATATTTT.

The chain links TRBV6-5 to TRBJ2-6; weak D call: TRBD1 (6 bases). The length of the CDR3 is 16 residues. CDR1 is MNHEY, CDR2 SVGAGI, per germline. Trimming cost V 2 bases and J 3 bases, with 11 bases left between them. For the CDR3, the DNA is TGTGCCAGCAGTTACACAGGGACGGGTGGGGCCAACGTCCTGACTTTC. It yields the protein CASSYTGTGGANVLTF.

The rearrangement links TRBV7-3 to TRBJ2-3; 11 nucleotides line up with TRBD2. Germline V gene sequence: CDR1 SGHTA, CDR2 FQGTGA. CDR3 length: 16 residues. J gave up 4 bases and V 2 bases, and 5 bases lay outside the gene matches. CDR3 bases: TGTGCCAGCAGCTTACGACCGGGACTAGCGGCAGATACGCAGTATTTT. Translation gives CASSLRPGLAADTQYF. Full variable domain (missing parts from reference TRBV7-3 and TRBJ2-3): GAGVSQTPSNKVTEKGKYVELRCDPISGHTALYWYRQSLGQGPEFLIYFQGTGAADDSGLPNDRFFAVRPEGSVSTLKIQRTERGDSAVYLCASSLRPGLAADTQYFGPGTRLTVL.

Regarding this clone: The same CDR3 arises from other DNA sequences in this sample as well. The gene calls are TRBV5-1 and TRBJ1-4, with D tentatively TRBD1 (5 bases). The germline gives CDR1 SGHRS, CDR2 YFSETQ. The germline V and J ends were trimmed by 0 bases and 4 bases, with 7 bases remaining between them. The CDR3 is 14 residues long. CDR3: CASSLGDSNEKLFF. The CDR3 DNA reads TGCGCCAGCAGCTTGGGCGACAGTAATGAAAAACTGTTTTTT.

The rearrangement uses TRBV6-5 and TRBJ1-2; D is possibly TRBD1 (5 bases). The CDR3 covers 16 residues. CDR1 is MNHEY and CDR2 is SVGAGI in the germline V gene. V was trimmed by 4 bases and J by 5 bases, leaving 20 bases between them. In nucleotides, the CDR3 is TGTGCCAGCAGTTCAGGAGGTTCAGGGCGTCATTATGGCTACACCTTC. Amino acid sequence: CASSSGGSGRHYGYTF.

V gene TRBV18 combines with J gene TRBJ1-2; D remains unclear. The CDR3 has 15 amino acids. The germline V and J ends were trimmed by 3 bases and 0 bases, with 11 bases remaining between them. Germline V gene lookup returns CDR1 KGHSH and CDR2 LQKENI. Written as DNA, the CDR3 is TGTGCCAGCTCACCCGGTTCCGGAGCTAACTATGGCTACACCTTC. It specifies CASSPGSGANYGYTF.

The V and J genes are TRBV5-1 and TRBJ1-2; 8 bases are a match to TRBD1. Germline loops: CDR1 SGHRS, CDR2 YFSETQ. V lost 3 bases and J lost 3; bases outside the gene matches: 13. This CDR3 region has 17 residues. Written as DNA, the CDR3 is TGCGCCAGCAGCTCTTTGGGACAGGACGTTCCTGACTATGGCTACACCTTC. As protein: CASSSLGQDVPDYGYTF.

The rearrangement uses TRBV19 and TRBJ2-2, with TRBD1 matching over 9 bases. The V and J ends lost 3 bases and 5 bases, in that order; junction bases with no gene match: 16. CDR3 length equals 19 residues. Germline CDR1 is LNHDA and CDR2 is SQIVND (reference sequence). The CDR3 sequence is CASSIPSGQGGSRTGELFF. The CDR3 nucleotides read TGTGCCAGTAGTATCCCCTCGGGACAGGGTGGATCTCGGACCGGGGAGCTGTTTTTT.

This clone appeared once. The J gene is TRBJ1-2, the V gene TRBV28; TRBD1 matches at 8 bases. Germline V gives CDR1 MDHEN, CDR2 SYDVKM. V shed 4 bases and J 4 bases; nucleotides not matched to a gene: 8. CDR3 length: 15 amino acids. DNA for the CDR3: TGTGCCAGCAGTTCGACAGGGGTCGGGAGCTATGGCTACACCTTC. It translates to CASSSTGVGSYGYTF.

The CDR3 DNA follows: TGCGCCAGCAGCGGCGGGGCCTACAATGAGCAGTTCTTC. It translates to CASSGGAYNEQFF. The J gene is TRBJ2-1, the V gene TRBV10-2, with D tentatively TRBD2 (6 bases). V dropped 6 bases and J dropped 2 bases, with 8 bases sitting between them. CDR3 length equals 13 residues. CDR1 and CDR2 from the germline V gene are WSHSY and SAAADI.

This clone appeared a single time. This sequence joins TRBV7-9 and TRBJ2-7; 8 bases fit TRBD1. This CDR3 region has 14 residues. After removal of 5 bases from V and 7 bases from J, the junction contained 10 bases not matched to a gene. Germline assignment: CDR1 SEHNR and CDR2 FQNEAQ (reference sequence). CDR3 amino acids: CASSHSDRGGEQYF. The CDR3 region has the DNA TGTGCCAGCAGCCATTCAGACAGGGGAGGTGAGCAGTACTTC.

The count of this clone is one. CDR3 sequence (DNA): TGCGCCAGCAGCTCGGACAGGGGAAGCTATGGCTACACCTTC. Translated, it gives CASSSDRGSYGYTF. The V and J genes are TRBV5-1 and TRBJ1-2, with 9 nucleotides matching TRBD1. V lost 3 bases to trimming and J lost 4 bases; unmatched junction nucleotides: 4. This CDR3 contains 14 residues. CDR1 SGHRS and CDR2 YFSETQ come from the germline V gene.

This clone was found a few times. The sample has other DNA sequences that encode this CDR3 too. This rearrangement joins TRBV6-6 to TRBJ1-1, with unresolved D. CDR3 size: 11 residues. Trimming removed 7 bases at V and 5 bases at J, with 8 bases between. Germline CDR1 reads MNHNY; CDR2 reads SVGAGI (reference sequence). The CDR3 sequence is CASTPGTEAFF. The CDR3 DNA is TGTGCCAGCACGCCCGGAACTGAAGCTTTCTTT.

The gene calls are TRBV5-1 and TRBJ2-1; TRBD2 might be the D (5 bases). CDR1 is SGHRS, CDR2 YFSETQ, per germline. The ends were cut back, 3 bases at V and 7 bases at J, with 17 bases in the middle. The CDR3 contains 15 residues. For the CDR3, the DNA is TGCGCCAGCAGCTCTACCGGGAATTCGGGGAATGAGCAGTTCTTC. It is translated as CASSSTGNSGNEQFF.

The genes are TRBV18 and TRBJ2-7; D ambiguous. V gave up 3 bases and J gave up 6 bases, with 12 bases separating them. Germline CDR1 and CDR2: KGHSH and LQKENI. The CDR3 runs to 13 residues. CDR3 sequence reads: CASSPTTAFEQYF. Written as DNA, the CDR3 is TGTGCCAGCTCACCTACCACGGCTTTCGAGCAGTACTTC.

The gene calls are TRBV19 and TRBJ2-1; 7 bases map to TRBD1. The CDR3 runs to 16 residues. CDR1 and CDR2 from the germline V gene are LNHDA and SQIVND (reference sequence). V lost 4 bases, J lost 2 bases, and 8 bases stayed unmatched. As DNA, the CDR3 is TGTGCCAGTAGTACCTCCCGGGACAGACCCTACAATGAGCAGTTCTTC. Its protein is CASSTSRDRPYNEQFF. The entire variable domain, with the rest obtained from reference TRBV19 and TRBJ2-1, is as follows: DGGITQSPKYLFRKEGQNVTLSCEQNLNHDAMYWYRQDPGQGLRLIYYSQIVNDFQKGDIAEGYSVSREKKESFPLTVTSAQKNPTAFYLCASSTSRDRPYNEQFFGPGTRLTVL.

As to this clone: The identical CDR3 is also encoded by other nucleotide sequences in the sample. The chain links TRBV7-3 to TRBJ2-2, with D unresolved. The CDR3 consists of 14 residues. Germline V lookup: CDR1 SGHTA, CDR2 FQGTGA. V lost 2 bases to trimming and J lost 1 base, with 5 bases between them. CDR3 residues: CASSLQRNTGELFF. The CDR3 DNA reads TGTGCCAGCAGCTTACAGAGGAACACCGGGGAGCTGTTTTTT.